The next 23 T cell receptor beta chains were all read from a single sample in a study of CD8 T cells in Susac syndrome. RNA, at about 0.45 to 1 ug, was reverse transcribed with random hexamers. TCRdb reprocessed the immunoSEQ multiplex PCR reads via MiXCR and lists one record per CDR3 protein. The table lists tens of thousands of distinct CDR3 sequences, roughly 93% of them singletons, with around 0.55% in the top ten. The sequencing sample was made of CD8+ T cells from PBMCs. These receptors all stem from a human donor with multiple sclerosis.

This sequence joins TRBV18 and TRBJ1-4; D may be TRBD1 (5 bases). Trimming left V 1 base short and J 8 bases short, with 14 bases between. The length of the CDR3 is 15 residues. Germline V gene lookup returns CDR1 KGHSH and CDR2 LQKENI. The CDR3 loop is CASSPLGTRKEKLFF. CDR3 DNA: TGTGCCAGCTCACCACTCGGGACCCGGAAGGAAAAACTGTTTTTT.

This rearrangement joins TRBV12-3 or TRBV12-4 to TRBJ2-1; 8 positions match TRBD2. After removal of 5 bases from V and 6 bases from J, the junction contained 3 bases not matched to a gene. There are 13 residues in the CDR3. CDR3 in amino acids: CASSLGLVNEQFF. The CDR3 DNA sequence: TGTGCCAGCAGTCTGGGACTAGTCAATGAGCAGTTCTTC.

The rearrangement joins TRBV7-9 to TRBJ1-1, with D possibly TRBD1 on 6 matching bases. This CDR3 is 16 amino acids long. V was pared by 5 bases and J by 5 bases, with 21 bases between. Germline CDR1 and CDR2: SEHNR and FQNEAQ (reference sequence). In nucleotides, the CDR3 is TGTGCCAGCAGCCCACCGGGACAATCGGTTGGGACTGAAGCTTTCTTT. Translating gives CASSPPGQSVGTEAFF.

The genes are TRBV7-9 and TRBJ2-3, with TRBD2 as a possible D gene (7 bases). This CDR3 region has 16 residues. The germline gives CDR1 SEHNR, CDR2 FQNEAQ (reference sequence). Trimming left V 5 bases short and J 1 base short, with 16 bases between. The CDR3 DNA follows: TGTGCCAGCAGCGAAGTCTCGGGGGGCCGCACAGATACGCAGTATTTT. Translated: CASSEVSGGRTDTQYF.

The chain carries TRBV5-4 and TRBJ2-1; the D gene could be TRBD1 or TRBD2 (5 bases each). This CDR3 has 14 amino acids. Germline V CDR1 and CDR2: SGHNT, YYREEE (reference sequence). V was pared by 1 base and J by 7 bases, with 12 bases between. The CDR3 nucleotides read TGTGCCAGCAGCTTGAGGGGACCGCCTAATGAGCAGTTCTTC. This translates into CASSLRGPPNEQFF.

This clonotype was found once. The chain couples TRBV12-3 or TRBV12-4 to TRBJ1-1; 7 bases align to TRBD1. The CDR3 extends over 12 amino acids. Trimming cost V 6 bases and J 7 bases; bases outside gene matches: 5. The CDR3 protein is CASRPDRDEAFF. The CDR3 nucleotides are TGTGCCAGCAGACCAGACAGGGATGAAGCTTTCTTT.

The chain couples TRBV5-1 to TRBJ1-2, with 11 positions matching TRBD1. Germline CDR1 is SGHRS and CDR2 is YFSETQ. V was clipped by 4 bases and J by 1 base; unmatched bases: 3. The CDR3 covers 15 residues. DNA of the CDR3: TGCGCCAGCAGCACCGGGACAGGGGGTAACTATGGCTACACCTTC. It yields the protein CASSTGTGGNYGYTF.

This chain joins TRBV27 and TRBJ1-5; D is unresolved. V lost 2 bases, J lost 5 bases, and 10 bases lay in between. The CDR3 consists of 14 residues. Germline CDR1 and CDR2: MNHEY and SMNVEV (reference sequence). The CDR3 DNA reads as TGTGCCAGCAGTTTACACGGAGCAGATCAGCCCCAGCATTTT. This codes for CASSLHGADQPQHF.

The chain links TRBV15 to TRBJ2-1, with 8 positions matching TRBD1. The CDR3 is 15 residues long. Per germline, CDR1 LNHNV and CDR2 YYDKDF (reference sequence). The V segment lost 3 bases and the J segment 8 bases; nucleotides outside the gene matches: 9. The CDR3 DNA is TGTGCCACCAGCAGTGAACCAGGGACAGGCGATGAGCAGTTCTTC. Its protein is CATSSEPGTGDEQFF.

V gene TRBV4-3 combines with J gene TRBJ2-7, with unresolved D. V shed 4 bases and J shed 3 bases, with 16 bases lying between them. The CDR3 runs 15 residues. In germline, CDR1 is LGHNA, CDR2 YSLEER. CDR3 sequence (DNA): TGCGCCAGCAGCCTAGTAAATGACAAGAGCTACGAGCAGTACTTC. Encoded protein: CASSLVNDKSYEQYF.

The rearrangement joins TRBV19 to TRBJ1-1; D remains unclear. Germline V CDR1 and CDR2: LNHDA, SQIVND (reference sequence). The CDR3 extends over 13 amino acids. V shed 1 base and J shed 5 bases, with 8 bases lying between them. CDR3 protein: CASSIGAGTEAFF. CDR3 nucleotides: TGTGCCAGTAGTATAGGGGCGGGGACTGAAGCTTTCTTT.

This clonotype was seen only once. The chain is built from TRBV25-1 and TRBJ1-1; D ambiguous. Per the germline V gene, CDR1 is MGHDK and CDR2 is SYGVNS. The CDR3 has 11 residues. V was clipped by 8 bases and J by 7 bases, with 11 bases between them. The CDR3 DNA is TGTGCCAGCGGTCCAGCGCTTGAAGCTTTCTTT. This codes for CASGPALEAFF. Based on the CDR3 plus reference TRBV25-1 and TRBJ1-1, the full variable domain is EADIYQTPRYLVIGTGKKITLECSQTMGHDKMYWYQQDPGMELHLIHYSYGVNSTEKGDLSSESTVSRIRTEHFPLTLESARPSHTSQYLCASGPALEAFFGQGTRLTVV.

The chain carries TRBV5-4 and TRBJ2-5, with 7 bases aligning to TRBD1. There are 14 residues in the CDR3. V was clipped by 5 bases and J by 3 bases; unmatched bases: 7. Germline values: CDR1 SGHNT, CDR2 YYREEE (reference sequence). As DNA, the CDR3 is TGTGCCAGCAGTTCAAGACAGGGCGAAGAGACCCAGTACTTC. Translated: CASSSRQGEETQYF.

The chain carries TRBV7-9 and TRBJ1-3; D perhaps matches TRBD1 (5 bases). Germline CDR1 reads SEHNR; CDR2 reads FQNEAQ (reference sequence). Trimming cost V 3 bases and J 3 bases, with 9 bases left between them. This CDR3 region has 14 residues. The CDR3 DNA is TGTGCCAGCAGCTTGGGCCAGGGTGGAAACACCATATATTTT. This translates into CASSLGQGGNTIYF.

The chain employs TRBV14 and TRBJ1-2; maybe TRBD1 (5 bases). The ends were cut back, 0 bases at V and 3 bases at J, with 11 bases in the middle. CDR3 length: 15 amino acids. Per germline, CDR1 SGHDN and CDR2 FVKESK. The CDR3 region has the DNA TGTGCCAGCAGCCAAGATCACGACAGCTACTATGGCTACACCTTC. This encodes CASSQDHDSYYGYTF. Together with reference TRBV14 and TRBJ1-2, the CDR3 gives the full variable domain: EAGVTQFPSHSVIEKGQTVTLRCDPISGHDNLYWYRRVMGKEIKFLLHFVKESKQDESGMPNNRFLAERTGGTYSTLKVQPAELEDSGVYFCASSQDHDSYYGYTFGSGTRLTVV.

The chain uses TRBV29-1 and TRBJ1-3, with 9 bases matching TRBD1. Trimming took 2 bases from V and 1 from J; bases not matched to a gene: 6. This CDR3 is built from 16 residues. CDR1 is SQVTM and CDR2 is ANQGSEA in the germline V gene. The CDR3 region has the DNA TGCAGCGTTGAACCGGGACAGGGAGAGTCTGGAAACACCATATATTTT. Its translation: CSVEPGQGESGNTIYF.

The CDR3 here is CASSPRPESSYEQYF. The CDR3 DNA is TGTGCCAGCAGCCCCCGGCCAGAGAGCTCCTACGAGCAGTACTTC. V is TRBV4-2 and J is TRBJ2-7; D gene ambiguous. The CDR3 runs to 15 residues. V shed 4 bases and J shed 0 bases, with 13 bases lying between them. Germline V gene sequence: CDR1 LGHNA, CDR2 YNFKEQ.

This clonotype was detected only once. V is TRBV7-3 and J is TRBJ2-2; D gene unclear. The germline gives CDR1 SGHTA, CDR2 FQGTGA. V lost 5 bases to trimming and J lost 0 bases, with 10 bases between them. This CDR3 is 15 amino acids long. The CDR3 DNA follows: TGTGCCAGCAGCCCAGTGGCGTCGAACACCGGGGAGCTGTTTTTT. It encodes CASSPVASNTGELFF.

The chain combines TRBV18 with TRBJ1-4; D not resolved. Looked up from germline, CDR1 is KGHSH and CDR2 is LQKENI. The CDR3 is 13 residues long. Trimming cost V 5 bases and J 1 base, with 5 bases left between them. The CDR3, as DNA: TGTGCCAGCTCATACGGAACTAATGAAAAACTGTTTTTT. Protein: CASSYGTNEKLFF.

This clonotype was found a few times. The genes are TRBV27 and TRBJ2-3; 10 bases are shared with TRBD2. From germline, CDR1 is MNHEY and CDR2 SMNVEV (reference sequence). This CDR3 contains 15 residues. V shed 3 bases, J shed 0 bases, and the junction held 0 bases outside the gene matches. The DNA of the CDR3 is TGTGCCAGCAGTTTGGGACTAGCGAGCACAGATACGCAGTATTTT. It encodes CASSLGLASTDTQYF.

This clonotype appeared once. This rearrangement joins TRBV5-1 to TRBJ1-1; tentatively, D is TRBD1 (5 bases). The CDR3 runs to 16 residues. CDR1 and CDR2 (germline): SGHRS, YFSETQ. Between the trimmed V and J ends, which lost 0 bases and 1 base, there was a span of 13 bases. The CDR3 region is CASSLGNGGANTEAFF. The CDR3 DNA reads TGCGCCAGCAGCTTGGGTAACGGGGGAGCGAACACTGAAGCTTTCTTT.

The chain recombines TRBV6-5 with TRBJ1-4, with D perhaps matching TRBD1 (5 bases). Trimming removed 0 bases from V and 1 base from J, with 15 bases in between. This CDR3 comprises 18 residues. The germline V gene encodes CDR1 MNHEY and CDR2 SVGAGI. The CDR3 here is CASSYSIAGGKTNEKLFF. The CDR3 DNA is TGTGCCAGCAGTTACTCGATCGCGGGGGGGAAAACTAATGAAAAACTGTTTTTT.

The V call is TRBV6-1, the J call TRBJ2-7, with D possibly TRBD2 on 6 matching bases. The V gene lost 0 bases and the J gene lost 4 bases, with 16 bases spanning the gap. There are 16 residues in the CDR3. Germline CDR1 MNHNS, CDR2 SASEGT. The CDR3 DNA reads TGTGCCAGCAGTGAAGCGCTTGCGGCTCGGGGGTACGAGCAGTACTTC. This sequence encodes CASSEALAARGYEQYF.